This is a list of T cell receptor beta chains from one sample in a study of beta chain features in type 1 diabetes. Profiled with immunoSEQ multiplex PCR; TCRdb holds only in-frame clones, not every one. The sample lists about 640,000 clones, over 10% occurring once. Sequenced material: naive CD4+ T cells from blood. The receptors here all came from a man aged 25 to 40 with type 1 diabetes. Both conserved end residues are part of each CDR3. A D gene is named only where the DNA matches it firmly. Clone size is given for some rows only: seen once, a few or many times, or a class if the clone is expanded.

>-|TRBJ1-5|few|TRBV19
TGTGCCAGTAGGGGGGCCTACCTGGGTCAGCCCCAGCATTTT
CASRGAYLGQPQHF
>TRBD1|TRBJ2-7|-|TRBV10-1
TGCGCCAGCCGGCTTTCGGGACAGGACACCTACGAGCAGTACTTC
CASRLSGQDTYEQYF
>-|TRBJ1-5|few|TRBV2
TGTGCCAGCATGGGACCTTATAGCAATCAGCCCCAGCATTTT
CASMGPYSNQPQHF
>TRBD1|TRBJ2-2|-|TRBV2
TGTGCCAGCAAGGGGACAGGGCCTGGCACCGGGGAGCTGTTTTTT
CASKGTGPGTGELFF
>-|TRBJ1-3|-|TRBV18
TGTGCCAGCTCAGGCGATCAGGGAGACGGAAACACCATATATTTT
CASSGDQGDGNTIYF
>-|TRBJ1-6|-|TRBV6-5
TGTGCCAGCAGTTACGGAGGTTCACCCCTCCACTTT
CASSYGGSPLHF
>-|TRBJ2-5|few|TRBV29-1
TGCAGCGTTACCGGGACTTCACAAGAGACCCAGTACTTC
CSVTGTSQETQYF
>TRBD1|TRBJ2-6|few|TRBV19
TGTGCCAGTACCCTTTCGGGGACAGGCTTCTCTGGGGCCAACGTCCTGACTTTC
CASTLSGTGFSGANVLTF
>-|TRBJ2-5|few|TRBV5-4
TGTGCCAGCAGCTTGGATCTTCAAGAGACCCAGTACTTC
CASSLDLQETQYF
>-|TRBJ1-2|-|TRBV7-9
TGTGCCAGCAGCCAGACCGTCCCGCCGATTTATGGCTACACCTTC
CASSQTVPPIYGYTF
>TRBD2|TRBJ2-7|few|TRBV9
TGTGCCAGCAGCGCAGGACTAGCGGGGAGTATAAACGAGCAGTACTTC
CASSAGLAGSINEQYF
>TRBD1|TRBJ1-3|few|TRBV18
TGTGCCAGCTCACCTGGACAGGGGTTTCTTTCTGGAAACACCATATATTTT
CASSPGQGFLSGNTIYF
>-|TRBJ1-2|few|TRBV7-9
TGTGCCAGCAGCCCTCGGGGCGGGGAGGACTATGGCTACACCTTC
CASSPRGGEDYGYTF
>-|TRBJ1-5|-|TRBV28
TGTGCCAGCAGACGGGACATCAATCAGCCCCAGCATTTT
CASRRDINQPQHF
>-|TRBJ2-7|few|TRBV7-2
TGTGCCAGCAGCTTCGGCCGGCAGTTTTACGAGCAGTACTTC
CASSFGRQFYEQYF
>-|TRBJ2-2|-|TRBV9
TGTGCCAGCAGCGCACCGCCGGGACAAACTAACACCGGGGAGCTGTTTTTT
CASSAPPGQTNTGELFF
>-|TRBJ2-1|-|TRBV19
TGTGCCGCCGCCCTAGGGGCACACTCCGATGAGCAGTTCTTC
CAAALGAHSDEQFF
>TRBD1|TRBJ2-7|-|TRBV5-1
TGCGCCAGCAGCTTACAACCGGGACAGGGATCCTACGAGCAGTACTTC
CASSLQPGQGSYEQYF
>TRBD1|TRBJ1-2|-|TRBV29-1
TGCAGCGCCCAGAGGGACAGGGAAAACTATGGCTACACCTTC
CSAQRDRENYGYTF
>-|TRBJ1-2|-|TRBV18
TGTGCCAGCTCACCGCGGGACCGAAAGGCCTTC
CASSPRDRKAF
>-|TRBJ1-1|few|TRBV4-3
TGCGCCAGCAGCCAAGAGTTGGTCAGGAACACTGAAGCTTTCTTT
CASSQELVRNTEAFF
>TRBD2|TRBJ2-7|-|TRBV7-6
TGTGCCAGCAGCCAAGCGGGGGCTTCATACGAGCAGTACTTC
CASSQAGASYEQYF
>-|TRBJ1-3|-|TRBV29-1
TGCAGCGTTGGGGGGAACGGAAACACCATATATTTT
CSVGGNGNTIYF
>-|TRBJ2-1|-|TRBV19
TGTGCCAGTAGCACCCGCTCCCGGGATGAGCAGTTCTTC
CASSTRSRDEQFF
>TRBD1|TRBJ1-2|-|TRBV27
TGTGCCAGCAGCCACGGACAGGGCCGCTATGGCTACACCTTC
CASSHGQGRYGYTF
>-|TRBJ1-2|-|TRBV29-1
TGCAGCGTTTCACCCCTTGTCGACTATGGCTACACCTTC
CSVSPLVDYGYTF
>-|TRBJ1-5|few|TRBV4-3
TGCGCCAGCAGCCAAGATGGTAGCGGAACGCATCAGCCCCAGCATTTT
CASSQDGSGTHQPQHF
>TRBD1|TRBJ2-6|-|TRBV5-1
TGCGCCAGCAGCTTGGTTGGGACAGGTAGCTCTGGGGCCAACGTCCTGACTTTC
CASSLVGTGSSGANVLTF
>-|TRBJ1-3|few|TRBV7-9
TGTGCCAGCAGTCAGGCAGGGGCATTCTCTGGAAACACCATATATTTT
CASSQAGAFSGNTIYF
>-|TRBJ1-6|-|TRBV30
TGTGCCTGGAGCCCGGGGTCTTACACGTTGGGATATAATTCACCCCTCCACTTT
CAWSPGSYTLGYNSPLHF
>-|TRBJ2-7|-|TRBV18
TGTGCCAGCTCACCTGACCGGTGGGGGCAGTACTTC
CASSPDRWGQYF
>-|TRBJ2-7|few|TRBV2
TGTGCCAGTGTCGGCGCTTCCTACGAGCAGTACTTC
CASVGASYEQYF
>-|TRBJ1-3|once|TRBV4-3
TGCGCCAGCAGCGTAGACTGGACAGCGACAGACTCTGGAAACACCATATATTTT
CASSVDWTATDSGNTIYF
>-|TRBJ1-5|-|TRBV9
TGTGCCAGCAGCAAAACTAGCAATCAGCCCCAGCATTTT
CASSKTSNQPQHF
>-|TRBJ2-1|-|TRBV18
TGTGCCAGCTCATCCGGGACGTTGGAGTTCTTC
CASSSGTLEFF
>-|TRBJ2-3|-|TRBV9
TGTGCCAGCAGCCCACGGGGGTCTTCCACAGATACGCAGTATTTT
CASSPRGSSTDTQYF
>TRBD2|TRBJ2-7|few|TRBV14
TGTGCCAGCAGCCCAGCCGGGACTAGCTACGAGCAGTACTTC
CASSPAGTSYEQYF
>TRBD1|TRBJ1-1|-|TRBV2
TGTGCCAGTTTGAGTAAGGGGGCTCCGGGAGCTTTCTTT
CASLSKGAPGAFF
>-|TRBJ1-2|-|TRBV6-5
TGTGCCAGCAGTTACTCGGGGGAGGGCTTTGGCTACACCTTC
CASSYSGEGFGYTF
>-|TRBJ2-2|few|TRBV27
TGTGCCAGCAGTTCCCCCTTACCGGCCGGGGAGCTGTTTTTT
CASSSPLPAGELFF
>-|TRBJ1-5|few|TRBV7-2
TGTGCCAGCACTCCGGGCCCAGGCTTCGAACAGCCCCAGCATTTT
CASTPGPGFEQPQHF
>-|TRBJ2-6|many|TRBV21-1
TGTGCCAGCAGCACAGGGCCTGGGGCCAACGTCCTGACTTTC
CASSTGPGANVLTF
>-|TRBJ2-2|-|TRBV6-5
TGTGCCAGCAGTTACTCTTCTGGGTTCACCGGGGAGCTGTTTTTT
CASSYSSGFTGELFF
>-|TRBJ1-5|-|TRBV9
TGTGCCAGCAGCGTAGATGGGGGCAATCAGCCCCAGCATTTT
CASSVDGGNQPQHF
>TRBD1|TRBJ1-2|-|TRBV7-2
TGTGCCAGCAGCTCCTCACCCGACAGGGTGCGGGGCTACACCTTC
CASSSSPDRVRGYTF
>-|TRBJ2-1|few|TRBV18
TGTGCCAGCTCACCAAGGGACATCAATGAGCAGTTCTTC
CASSPRDINEQFF
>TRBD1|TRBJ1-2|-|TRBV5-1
TGCGCCAGCAGCTTGGCCAACAGGGGGAAGGCTAACTATGGCTACACCTTC
CASSLANRGKANYGYTF
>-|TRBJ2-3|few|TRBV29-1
TGCAGCGTTGAAGTCTCCGGGGGAACAGATACGCAGTATTTT
CSVEVSGGTDTQYF
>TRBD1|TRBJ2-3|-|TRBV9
TGTGCCAGCAGCGCCGAGAGGGGGCCAAGCACAGATACGCAGTATTTT
CASSAERGPSTDTQYF
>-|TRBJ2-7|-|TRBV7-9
TGTGCCAGCAGCCCACAGAACTACGAGCAGTACTTC
CASSPQNYEQYF
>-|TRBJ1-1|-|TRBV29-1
TGCAGCGTAAGGGGGACTGAAGCTTTCTTT
CSVRGTEAFF